These 7 T cell receptor beta chains were all obtained from the same sample, sequenced in a study of T cell repertoires in cytomegalovirus infection. MiXCR, run by TCRdb on the reads, gives a single entry per CDR3 protein. The sample yields approximately 180,000 distinct CDR3 sequences, about 18% seen once. Sample: CD8+ T cells from PBMCs. The origin of the receptors is a human donor in good health (CMV status not recorded). Some clones in this sample may be carry-over from other donors' samples.

The chain couples TRBV4-3 to TRBJ1-1, with D possibly TRBD1 on 6 matching bases. This CDR3 comprises 19 residues. V lost 0 bases to trimming and J lost 0 bases, with 20 bases between them. Germline assignment: CDR1 LGHNA and CDR2 YSLEER. CDR3 region: CASSQDNEGEQGLNTEAFF. In nucleotides, the CDR3 is TGCGCCAGCAGCCAAGATAACGAAGGGGAACAGGGCTTGAACACTGAAGCTTTCTTT.

This clonotype was counted only a few times. The chain employs TRBV12-3 or TRBV12-4 and TRBJ2-7, with TRBD1 identical over 8 bases. The CDR3 loop spans 15 amino acids. Trimming took 6 bases from V and 2 from J; bases not matched to a gene: 9. CDR3 bases: TGTGCCAGCAGCCCCGACAGGGGTCGCCCCTACGAGCAGTACTTC. Protein sequence: CASSPDRGRPYEQYF.

This clonotype has a handful of counts. V usage is TRBV7-2 and J usage is TRBJ2-5; D is possibly TRBD2 (5 bases). This CDR3 has 15 amino acids. Deletions cut 5 bases from V and 4 bases from J, with 17 bases between. Germline CDR1 is SGHTA and CDR2 is FQGNSA. Here the CDR3 reads CASSPATWSGETQYF. DNA for the CDR3: TGTGCCAGCAGCCCCGCGACTTGGAGCGGAGAGACCCAGTACTTC.

The CDR3 region is CASSWGQGLAALGQFF. The CDR3 coding sequence is TGTGCCAGCAGTTGGGGGCAGGGACTAGCGGCCTTGGGGCAGTTCTTC. J is TRBJ2-1 and V is TRBV6-5; 11 bases are a match to TRBD2. J gave up 12 bases and V 4 bases, and 14 bases lay outside the gene matches. CDR3 length: 16 amino acids. Germline lookup yields CDR1 MNHEY and CDR2 SVGAGI.

The gene calls are TRBV25-1 and TRBJ1-2; D is undetermined. Germline CDR1 reads MGHDK; CDR2 reads SYGVNS. This CDR3 contains 14 residues. Trimming removed 2 bases at V and 2 bases at J, with 9 bases between. CDR3 region: CASSESVRNYGYTF. The CDR3 nucleotides read TGTGCCAGCAGTGAAAGCGTAAGGAACTATGGCTACACCTTC.

The chain links TRBV7-8 to TRBJ2-3; D call uncertain. CDR1 SGHVS and CDR2 FQNEAQ come from the germline V gene. The V end lost 1 base, the J end lost 1 base, and 6 bases lay between the germline ends. The CDR3 totals 14 residues. This chain's CDR3 is CASSLVPGTDTQYF. For the CDR3, the DNA is TGTGCCAGCAGCTTAGTCCCCGGCACAGATACGCAGTATTTT.

The chain is built from TRBV4-3 and TRBJ2-7; 7 bases line up with TRBD2. V shed 4 bases, J shed 2 bases, and the junction held 11 bases outside the gene matches. The CDR3 is 16 residues long. The germline gives CDR1 LGHNA, CDR2 YSLEER. The CDR3 sequence is CASSPGLVGRPYEQYF. The CDR3 region has the DNA TGCGCCAGCAGCCCCGGACTAGTGGGTAGGCCCTACGAGCAGTACTTC.